A single sample gave rise to the 21 T cell receptor beta chains below, sequenced in a study of blood T cell repertoires in COVID-19. Sequencing used immunoSEQ multiplex PCR; TCRdb keeps in-frame clones, though not all of them. The data hold more than 70,000 clones, with 80% observed a single time. The specimen sequenced was peripheral blood. These receptors all stem from a woman aged 70-85 years with acute or convalescent COVID-19.

This clone was found many times. The sample contains more than one DNA sequence encoding this CDR3. The V call is TRBV14, the J call TRBJ2-7; tentatively, D is TRBD2 (6 bases). In germline, CDR1 is SGHDN, CDR2 FVKESK. Trimming removed 1 base from V and 6 bases from J, with 10 bases in between. CDR3 size: 13 residues. CDR3 loop: CASSQAGELEQYF. CDR3 nucleotides: TGTGCCAGCAGCCAAGCGGGAGAACTCGAGCAGTACTTC.

J is TRBJ1-2 and V is TRBV30; 8 bases align to TRBD1. V lost 3 bases, J lost 2 bases, and 2 bases stayed unmatched. The CDR3 is 13 amino acids. Germline V gene sequence: CDR1 GTSNPN, CDR2 SVGIG (reference sequence). In DNA form, the CDR3 reads TGTGCCTGGAGGACAGGGGTGAACTATGGCTACACCTTC. Its translation is CAWRTGVNYGYTF.

The chain combines TRBV14 with TRBJ2-3, with D perhaps matching TRBD2 (6 bases). This CDR3 region has 16 residues. In germline, CDR1 is SGHDN, CDR2 FVKESK. Trimming removed 0 bases at V and 1 base at J, with 11 bases between. Here the CDR3 reads CASSQDGGVGTDTQYF. The CDR3 nucleotides read TGTGCCAGCAGCCAAGATGGAGGGGTCGGCACAGATACGCAGTATTTT.

The chain has TRBV19 and TRBJ2-7; 7 bases are shared with TRBD1. With V trimmed by 7 bases and J by 2 bases, 5 bases remained unmatched. CDR1 and CDR2 from the germline V gene are LNHDA and SQIVND (reference sequence). The CDR3 covers 13 residues. The CDR3 protein is CASKGALPYEQYF. The CDR3 DNA sequence: TGTGCCAGTAAGGGGGCCCTCCCCTACGAGCAGTACTTC.

The rearrangement joins TRBV29-1 to TRBJ2-1; tentative D call: TRBD1 (5 bases). The CDR3 is 12 residues long. The V gene lost 4 bases and the J gene lost 11 bases, with 15 bases spanning the gap. Germline lookup yields CDR1 SQVTM and CDR2 ANQGSEA. CDR3 sequence reads: CSVADGRQQQFF. CDR3 in DNA: TGCAGCGTTGCCGACGGTCGACAGCAGCAGTTCTTC.

The chain carries TRBV11-3 and TRBJ2-7, with 14 bases that match TRBD2. Germline V lookup: CDR1 SGHNT, CDR2 YENEEA. V was pared by 4 bases and J by 5 bases, with 4 bases of the junction left unmatched. The CDR3 sequence is 15 residues long. CDR3 amino acids: CASSSGLAGVDEQYF. CDR3 coding DNA: TGTGCCAGCAGCTCGGGACTAGCGGGAGTCGACGAGCAGTACTTC.

The chain is built from TRBV19 and TRBJ2-3, with 8 bases that match TRBD2. The CDR3 consists of 14 residues. Germline lookup yields CDR1 LNHDA and CDR2 SQIVND (reference sequence). Losses at the gene ends were 6 bases for V and 3 bases for J; bases not matched to a gene: 5. The CDR3 DNA reads as TGTGCCAGTAGGCCGGGAGGGAGTACAGATACGCAGTATTTT. This translates into CASRPGGSTDTQYF.

The rearrangement joins TRBV30 to TRBJ2-1; no reliable D call. The CDR3 is 14 residues long. Trimming took 1 base from V and 6 from J, leaving 13 bases between them. The V gene's germline CDR1 is GTSNPN and CDR2 SVGIG (reference sequence). This CDR3 is CAWSDGRLGNEQFF. The CDR3 nucleotides are TGTGCCTGGAGTGATGGGCGTTTGGGCAATGAGCAGTTCTTC.

The rearrangement uses TRBV18 and TRBJ2-6; D not certain. The V end lost 1 base, the J end lost 0 bases, and 7 bases lay between the germline ends. The germline gives CDR1 KGHSH, CDR2 LQKENI. The CDR3 has 16 amino acids. CDR3 region: CASSPRLHSGANVLTF. Here the CDR3 DNA reads TGTGCCAGCTCACCACGATTACACTCTGGGGCCAACGTCCTGACTTTC.

The chain uses TRBV12-3 or TRBV12-4 and TRBJ2-2; D is unresolved. Trimming cost V 5 bases and J 4 bases, with 5 bases left between them. This CDR3 contains 12 residues. The CDR3 DNA reads as TGTGCCAGCAGTCTCTTCACCGGGGAGCTGTTTTTT. This translates into CASSLFTGELFF.

This sequence joins TRBV9 and TRBJ2-1, with TRBD2 identical over 10 bases. CDR1 is SGDLS and CDR2 is YYNGEE in the germline V gene. The trim removed 4 bases at V and 7 bases at J, leaving 8 bases unmatched. CDR3 size: 15 residues. CDR3: CASSPLAGAVNEQFF. CDR3 coding DNA: TGTGCCAGCAGCCCTCTAGCGGGAGCGGTGAATGAGCAGTTCTTC.

The genes are TRBV19 and TRBJ1-1; D is uncertain. CDR1 and CDR2 from the germline V gene are LNHDA and SQIVND (reference sequence). Trimming took off 6 bases at V and 1 base at J, with 15 bases between the two ends. CDR3 length equals 15 residues. The CDR3 nucleotides read TGTGCCAGTAGAAATTCCGGGATCACGAACACTGAAGCTTTCTTT. Its protein product is CASRNSGITNTEAFF.

The rearrangement uses TRBV19 and TRBJ1-5; TRBD1 matches 8 bases. V shed 2 bases, J shed 3 bases, and the junction held 3 bases outside the gene matches. Germline CDR1 and CDR2: LNHDA and SQIVND (reference sequence). CDR3 length: 15 amino acids. The CDR3, as DNA: TGTGCCAGTAGTATATTGGACAGGGCCAATCAGCCCCAGCATTTT. Its translation: CASSILDRANQPQHF. Supplemented by reference TRBV19 and TRBJ1-5, the full variable domain reads DGGITQSPKYLFRKEGQNVTLSCEQNLNHDAMYWYRQDPGQGLRLIYYSQIVNDFQKGDIAEGYSVSREKKESFPLTVTSAQKNPTAFYLCASSILDRANQPQHFGDGTRLSIL.

V and J are TRBV27 and TRBJ2-3, with 11 bases lining up with TRBD2. The CDR3 is made up of 13 amino acids. The germline CDR1 and CDR2 sequences are MNHEY and SMNVEV (reference sequence). The J segment lost 9 bases and the V segment lost 3 bases, leaving 2 bases of the junction unmatched. The CDR3 coding sequence is TGTGCCAGCAGTTTCACTAGCGGGGGAACGCAGTATTTT. Its protein product is CASSFTSGGTQYF.

The V call is TRBV10-3, the J call TRBJ1-2; D unresolved. Germline assignment: CDR1 ENHRY and CDR2 SYGVKD. This CDR3 spans 13 amino acids. V was clipped by 2 bases and J by 8 bases, with 12 bases between them. The CDR3 DNA follows: TGTGCCATCAGTGAGACCCTGAGTCCGGGCTACACCTTC. Its translation: CAISETLSPGYTF.

This clone was seen just once. This chain links TRBV6-5 with TRBJ2-7, with 7 bases lining up with TRBD2. CDR3 length equals 13 residues. Germline V gives CDR1 MNHEY, CDR2 SVGAGI. The trim removed 6 bases at V and 2 bases at J, leaving 4 bases unmatched. The CDR3 DNA is TGTGCCAGCAGAAATGCGGGGGCCTACGAGCAGTACTTC. Protein product: CASRNAGAYEQYF.

The chain has TRBV27 and TRBJ2-7, with D uncertain. CDR3 length: 16 residues. The germline V gene encodes CDR1 MNHEY and CDR2 SMNVEV (reference sequence). Trimming took off 0 bases at V and 2 bases at J, with 14 bases between the two ends. CDR3 amino acids: CASSLSVAVFPYEQYF. In DNA form, the CDR3 reads TGTGCCAGCAGTTTATCGGTGGCAGTCTTTCCCTACGAGCAGTACTTC.

CDR3 amino acids: CASSFGGSPLHF. The CDR3 DNA follows: TGTGCCAGCAGTTTTGGCGGGTCACCCCTCCACTTT. V gene TRBV12-3 or TRBV12-4 combines with J gene TRBJ1-6; D is unclear. V was cut by 3 bases and J by 10 bases, with 7 bases left in between. The CDR3 runs to 12 residues.

This rearrangement joins TRBV5-4 to TRBJ1-4; TRBD1 agrees at 7 bases. The V and J ends lost 5 bases and 3 bases, in that order; junction bases with no gene match: 7. This CDR3 comprises 15 residues. Germline CDR1 is SGHNT and CDR2 is YYREEE (reference sequence). The CDR3 nucleotides read TGTGCCAGCAGTCGGTCCCAGGGGGCTAATGAAAAACTGTTTTTT. Translating gives CASSRSQGANEKLFF.

The chain couples TRBV2 to TRBJ1-1, with 9 bases matching TRBD1. This CDR3 has 13 residues. V shed 6 bases, J shed 5 bases, and the junction held 4 bases outside the gene matches. Germline values: CDR1 SNHLY, CDR2 FYNNEI. CDR3 DNA: TGTGCCAGCAGGGGGGACAGGGTGACTGAAGCTTTCTTT. This sequence encodes CASRGDRVTEAFF.

The chain employs TRBV5-1 and TRBJ1-3; no reliable D call. Trimming stripped 0 bases from V and 8 bases from J, with 15 bases between. This CDR3 comprises 15 residues. Per germline, CDR1 SGHRS and CDR2 YFSETQ. CDR3 bases: TGCGCCAGCAGCTTGGAACCCGGCCGCCGGGACACCATATATTTT. This gives the protein CASSLEPGRRDTIYF.